The clone carrying this TCR beta chain was seen many times. Its specificity is unknown. CDR3 length: 15 residues. The germline V gene has CDR1 MGHDK and CDR2 SYGVNS. After removal of 3 bases from V and 1 base from J, the junction contained 5 bases not matched to a gene. These data originate in a study of breast tumors, draining lymph nodes, adjacent tissues. Study-wide results and caveats: Tumor and nontumor repertoires were significantly more similar in luminal-like than in basal-like breast cancer. Tumor TCR diversity was below lymph nodes but above nontumor tissue. The data were judged consistent with most tumor T cells coming from lymph node and expanding in tumor. Tumor T cell lymph node origin was a supported hypothesis, not proven.

The lymph nodes were axillary draining lymph nodes from breast cancer patients. TCRdb processed the multiplex PCR reads anew with MiXCR; each CDR3 protein has one entry. The sample consists of 130,000 or so distinct CDR3 sequences, around 20% of them appearing once. The chain links TRBV25-1 to TRBJ1-2; TRBD1 agrees at 7 bases. Sequencing was done on a sample of axillary lymph node tissue. The TCR was taken from a female donor with breast cancer. Some clones in this sample may be carry-over from other donors' samples. CDR3 in DNA: TGTGCCAGCAGTGACCCCGCAGGGGGTAACTATGGCTACACCTTC. Translating gives CASSDPAGGNYGYTF.